The 23 T cell receptor beta chains below were found in one sample sequenced in a study of blood T cell repertoires in COVID-19. Assay used: immunoSEQ multiplex PCR; TCRdb lists only in-frame clones, some missing. The sample carries about 64,000 clones, more than 75% recorded once. The specimen was peripheral blood. Every receptor here comes from a man aged 50-60 years with active COVID-19.

The V and J genes are TRBV19 and TRBJ1-6; D unresolved. The V and J ends lost 4 bases and 2 bases respectively, with 12 bases between them. Germline loops: CDR1 LNHDA, CDR2 SQIVND (reference sequence). This CDR3 has 16 amino acids. The CDR3 coding sequence is TGTGCCAGTAGTACCCTTAACGGAGCCTATAATTCACCCCTCCACTTT. As protein: CASSTLNGAYNSPLHF.

The chain employs TRBV2 and TRBJ2-7; maybe TRBD2 (5 bases). Germline assignment: CDR1 SNHLY and CDR2 FYNNEI. Trimming removed 3 bases at V and 4 bases at J, with 7 bases between. This CDR3 is built from 12 residues. The CDR3 region is CASSEEEYEQYF. CDR3 DNA: TGTGCCAGCAGTGAGGAGGAGTACGAGCAGTACTTC.

This clone was picked up one time. J is TRBJ2-1 and V is TRBV9; TRBD2 aligns across 8 bases. The CDR3 loop spans 18 amino acids. The V segment lost 0 bases and the J segment 5 bases; nucleotides outside the gene matches: 13. Per the germline V gene, CDR1 is SGDLS and CDR2 is YYNGEE. CDR3 sequence: CASSVAPGSGSGDNEQFF. CDR3 bases: TGTGCCAGCAGCGTAGCTCCGGGAAGCGGGAGCGGAGACAATGAGCAGTTCTTC.

The V and J genes are TRBV5-4 and TRBJ2-3; 11 nucleotides agree with TRBD2. Trimming cost V 3 bases and J 0 bases; bases outside gene matches: 9. Germline assignment: CDR1 SGHNT and CDR2 YYREEE (reference sequence). This CDR3 has 18 amino acids. CDR3 sequence (DNA): TGTGCCAGCAGCTCCGAAATAGCGGGAGGGCCTAGCACAGATACGCAGTATTTT. It specifies CASSSEIAGGPSTDTQYF.

The chain is built from TRBV5-4 and TRBJ1-1; TRBD1 matches at 7 bases. Germline V CDR1 and CDR2: SGHNT, YYREEE (reference sequence). Unmatched junction bases numbered 3, after V lost 0 bases and J lost 4 bases. There are 14 residues in the CDR3. The CDR3 sequence: CASSLADRATEAFF. CDR3 nucleotide sequence: TGTGCCAGCAGCTTGGCCGACAGGGCCACTGAAGCTTTCTTT.

The chain has TRBV7-9 and TRBJ1-6, with 7 bases that match TRBD1. Germline V gives CDR1 SEHNR, CDR2 FQNEAQ (reference sequence). V was pared by 5 bases and J by 6 bases, with 4 bases of the junction left unmatched. There are 14 residues in the CDR3. CDR3 residues: CASSRGQFNSPLHF. CDR3 in DNA: TGTGCCAGCAGCCGGGGACAGTTTAATTCACCCCTCCACTTT.

V and J are TRBV15 and TRBJ2-1; 10 positions agree with TRBD2. The V segment lost 3 bases and the J segment 9 bases; nucleotides outside the gene matches: 11. The CDR3 spans 16 residues. From germline, CDR1 is LNHNV and CDR2 YYDKDF (reference sequence). CDR3 in amino acids: CATSRGSLAGVGEQFF. CDR3 bases: TGTGCCACCAGCAGGGGGAGCCTAGCGGGAGTCGGTGAGCAGTTCTTC.

The V call is TRBV30, the J call TRBJ2-2, with no clear D. With 7 bases removed from V and 6 bases from J, the gap between germline ends came to 9 bases. Germline loops: CDR1 GTSNPN, CDR2 SVGIG (reference sequence). This CDR3 contains 11 residues. The CDR3 bases are TGTGCCTTCCGTGGCTCCGGGGAGCTGTTTTTT. This sequence encodes CAFRGSGELFF.

The CDR3: CASSQPPWDIPPDEQYF. The CDR3 DNA reads TGCGCCAGCAGTCAACCGCCCTGGGACATCCCCCCAGACGAGCAGTACTTC. V is TRBV23-1 and J is TRBJ2-7; possibly TRBD1 for D (6 bases). TRBV23-1 belongs to the ORF category, with a function that is uncertain. Trimming left V 2 bases short and J 5 bases short, with 22 bases between. The CDR3 has 17 residues.

This clone came up once. The chain combines TRBV24-1 with TRBJ2-7; D is possibly TRBD1 (7 bases). Per germline, CDR1 KGHDR and CDR2 SFDVKD. V shed 5 bases and J shed 3 bases, with 19 bases lying between them. This CDR3 has 16 amino acids. The CDR3 here is CATSAAVEGAIYEQYF. CDR3 DNA: TGTGCCACCAGTGCCGCAGTGGAGGGGGCTATCTACGAGCAGTACTTC.

This chain links TRBV9 with TRBJ2-7; no reliable D call. Trimming cost V 0 bases and J 2 bases, with 9 bases left between them. The CDR3 is 14 amino acids. CDR1 SGDLS and CDR2 YYNGEE come from the germline V gene. CDR3 residues: CASSVAVIPYEQYF. The CDR3, as DNA: TGTGCCAGCAGCGTAGCAGTCATACCCTACGAGCAGTACTTC.

The chain combines TRBV7-2 with TRBJ2-5, with D hard to call. V lost 5 bases and J lost 7, with 11 bases in between. Germline V lookup: CDR1 SGHTA, CDR2 FQGNSA. There are 12 residues in the CDR3. The CDR3 spells CASSLSSGTQYF. The DNA for the CDR3 is TGTGCCAGCAGCCTTTCCTCGGGGACCCAGTACTTC.

With regard to this clone: At the DNA level, this CDR3 is encoded by other sequences in the same sample as well. V is TRBV19 and J is TRBJ1-2, with 7 positions matching TRBD1. The CDR3 extends over 15 amino acids. V shed 7 bases, J shed 0 bases, and the junction held 8 bases outside the gene matches. CDR1 is LNHDA and CDR2 is SQIVND in the germline V gene (reference sequence). Here the CDR3 reads CASNSQGEANYGYTF. The CDR3 nucleotides read TGTGCCAGTAACTCCCAGGGGGAAGCTAACTATGGCTACACCTTC.

The V call is TRBV19, the J call TRBJ1-1; perhaps TRBD1 as D (6 bases). CDR1 and CDR2 (germline): LNHDA, SQIVND (reference sequence). V dropped 4 bases and J dropped 6 bases, with 12 bases sitting between them. The CDR3 is 13 amino acids. CDR3 residues: CASSTQTGPEAFF. The CDR3, as DNA: TGTGCCAGTAGTACCCAGACAGGACCTGAAGCTTTCTTT.

The chain uses TRBV9 and TRBJ1-2; 7 bases align to TRBD1. The CDR3 is 15 amino acids. V lost 3 bases, J lost 0 bases, and 5 bases stayed unmatched. From germline, CDR1 is SGDLS and CDR2 YYNGEE. Written as DNA, the CDR3 is TGTGCCAGCAGCGAGGGGACAGCGTCTAACTATGGCTACACCTTC. Translation gives CASSEGTASNYGYTF.

CDR3 in amino acids: CASSPPDQGENEQYF. The DNA for the CDR3 is TGTGCCAGCTCACCACCAGACCAGGGGGAAAACGAGCAGTACTTC. The genes are TRBV18 and TRBJ2-7; the match to TRBD1 covers 7 bases. There are 15 residues in the CDR3. The V gene's germline CDR1 is KGHSH and CDR2 LQKENI. Unmatched junction bases numbered 7, after V lost 0 bases and J lost 5 bases. Full variable domain (outside the CDR3, taken from reference TRBV18 and TRBJ2-7): NAGVMQNPRHLVRRRGQEARLRCSPMKGHSHVYWYRQLPEEGLKFMVYLQKENIIDESGMPKERFSAEFPKEGPSILRIQQVVRGDSAAYFCASSPPDQGENEQYFGPGTRLTVT.

The chain joins TRBV28 to TRBJ2-1, with TRBD2 matching 11 bases. V gave up 4 bases and J gave up 4 bases; unmatched junction bases: 3. Germline CDR1 is MDHEN and CDR2 is SYDVKM. This CDR3 contains 15 residues. CDR3 sequence reads: CASSSGTSGYNEQFF. The CDR3 DNA reads as TGTGCCAGCAGTTCCGGGACTAGCGGATACAATGAGCAGTTCTTC.

This clone showed up just a few times. V usage is TRBV5-1 and J usage is TRBJ2-5; no definite D call. V lost 4 bases and J 5 bases, leaving 6 bases between the germline ends. Germline CDR1 SGHRS, CDR2 YFSETQ. The CDR3 runs to 11 residues. CDR3 residues: CASSIEETQYF. The CDR3 nucleotides read TGCGCCAGCAGCATAGAGGAGACCCAGTACTTC.

V gene TRBV5-1 combines with J gene TRBJ2-5, with D tentatively TRBD2 (5 bases). The CDR3 consists of 18 residues. Germline V lookup: CDR1 SGHRS, CDR2 YFSETQ. V gave up 0 bases and J gave up 4 bases, with 22 bases separating them. CDR3 in DNA: TGCGCCAGCAGCTTGGCCCCTCAGCGGCTAGCCCTAAGAGAGACCCAGTACTTC. Amino acids: CASSLAPQRLALRETQYF.

The chain recombines TRBV11-2 with TRBJ2-7, with 7 bases fitting TRBD1. The germline V gene encodes CDR1 SGHAT and CDR2 FQNNGV. Germline trimming cut 5 bases from V and 1 base from J; bases unmatched to any gene: 11. CDR3 length: 16 amino acids. CDR3 nucleotide sequence: TGTGCCAGCAGCCCCACTTCGGGGACAGAGTCCTACGAGCAGTACTTC. It codes for CASSPTSGTESYEQYF.

In this sample, this clone turned up once. The J gene is TRBJ1-2, the V gene TRBV6-5; D is perhaps TRBD1 (6 bases). The V end lost 6 bases, the J end lost 2 bases, and 16 bases lay between the germline ends. CDR3 length equals 15 residues. Per the germline V gene, CDR1 is MNHEY and CDR2 is SVGAGI. The CDR3, as DNA: TGTGCCAGCAGACCGGACGACAGGAGAAACTATGGCTACACCTTC. It specifies CASRPDDRRNYGYTF.

The rearrangement joins TRBV5-1 to TRBJ2-1; no firm D call. CDR3 size: 13 residues. V gave up 0 bases and J gave up 8 bases, with 9 bases separating them. Germline lookup yields CDR1 SGHRS and CDR2 YFSETQ. The DNA of the CDR3 is TGCGCCAGCAGCTTGGGGGCACGACATGAGCAGTTCTTC. It encodes CASSLGARHEQFF.

The chain recombines TRBV2 with TRBJ2-7, with TRBD2 matching 16 bases. V dropped 3 bases and J dropped 0; count of bases not matched to a gene: 5. CDR1 and CDR2 (germline): SNHLY, FYNNEI. This CDR3 has 18 amino acids. CDR3 amino acids: CASSDSGLAGGSSYEQYF. In DNA, the CDR3 is TGTGCCAGCAGTGACTCGGGACTAGCGGGAGGGTCCTCCTACGAGCAGTACTTC.